The 27 T cell receptor beta chains given below trace back to one sample, sequenced in a study of cytomegalovirus exposure and HLA in healthy donors. The repertoire was sequenced with immunoSEQ multiplex PCR; TCRdb's copy has only in-frame clones and lacks some. The data show about 82,000 clones, roughly 94% seen once. The sequenced sample consisted of PBMCs. These TCRs come from a woman between 18 and 29 years old in good health and CMV-seronegative.

The rearrangement links TRBV6-5 to TRBJ2-2; D is ambiguous. CDR1 MNHEY and CDR2 SVGAGI come from the germline V gene. Trimming removed 6 bases at V and 7 bases at J, with 18 bases between. The CDR3 runs 15 residues. CDR3 sequence (DNA): TGTGCCAGCAGCCCCCGAGAGAGCCCCGGCGGGGAGCTGTTTTTT. Amino acid sequence: CASSPRESPGGELFF.

The chain carries TRBV7-2 and TRBJ2-2; the match to TRBD2 covers 7 bases. Germline assignment: CDR1 SGHTA and CDR2 FQGNSA. The CDR3 runs 16 residues. V was pared by 2 bases and J by 3 bases, with 6 bases of the junction left unmatched. CDR3 protein: CASSLSGGEDTGELFF. In nucleotides, the CDR3 is TGTGCCAGCAGCTTAAGTGGGGGGGAGGACACCGGGGAGCTGTTTTTT.

This chain links TRBV7-8 with TRBJ1-4, with 9 bases that match TRBD1. Germline assignment: CDR1 SGHVS and CDR2 FQNEAQ. After removal of 5 bases from V and 8 bases from J, the junction contained 9 bases not matched to a gene. CDR3 size: 15 residues. CDR3 loop: CASSKVPGQGEKLFF. The CDR3 nucleotides are TGTGCCAGCAGCAAGGTACCGGGACAGGGAGAAAAACTGTTTTTT. Complete variable domain (other parts from reference TRBV7-8 and TRBJ1-4): GAGVSQSPRYKVAKRGQDVALRCDPISGHVSLFWYQQALGQGPEFLTYFQNEAQLDKSGLPSDRFFAERPEGSVSTLKIQRTQQEDSAVYLCASSKVPGQGEKLFFGSGTQLSVL.

This chain connects TRBV6-5 to TRBJ1-1, with TRBD1 matching over 10 bases. V trimming: 7 bases; J trimming: 8 bases; junction bases outside the gene matches: 10. Germline CDR1 reads MNHEY; CDR2 reads SVGAGI. The CDR3 length is 14 residues. The CDR3 sequence is CASKWTGGNREAFF. The CDR3 region has the DNA TGTGCCAGCAAATGGACAGGGGGGAACAGGGAAGCTTTCTTT.

V gene TRBV10-3 combines with J gene TRBJ2-3; 7 bases match TRBD2. Germline V gene data show CDR1 as ENHRY and CDR2 as SYGVKD. The CDR3 runs 14 residues. J was trimmed by 0 bases and V by 7 bases; bases with no gene match: 4. In nucleotides, the CDR3 is TGTGCCATCACGGGCGGGGGAAGCACAGATACGCAGTATTTT. The encoded protein is CAITGGGSTDTQYF.

This chain links TRBV6-1 with TRBJ2-1, with 12 bases lining up with TRBD1. Germline V gene sequence: CDR1 MNHNS, CDR2 SASEGT. Trimming cost V 6 bases and J 6 bases; bases outside gene matches: 6. The CDR3 contains 15 residues. CDR3 nucleotide sequence: TGTGCCAGCAGGCCACCGGGACAGGGGGCCAATGAGCAGTTCTTC. The encoded protein is CASRPPGQGANEQFF.

The gene calls are TRBV30 and TRBJ1-5, with D possibly matching TRBD1 (6 bases). The germline V gene encodes CDR1 GTSNPN and CDR2 SVGIG (reference sequence). The CDR3 runs to 13 residues. Trimming shortened V by 2 bases and J by 5 bases, and 10 bases separated the two germline ends. CDR3 region: CAWSKGVYQPQHF. The CDR3 nucleotides read TGTGCCTGGAGTAAGGGGGTGTATCAGCCCCAGCATTTT. The full variable domain, in which reference TRBV30 and TRBJ1-5 provide the parts outside the CDR3, is SQTIHQWPATLVQPVGSPLSLECTVEGTSNPNLYWYRQAAGRGLQLLFYSVGIGQISSEVPQNLSASRPQDRQFILSSKKLLLSDSGFYLCAWSKGVYQPQHFGDGTRLSIL.

The rearrangement joins TRBV9 to TRBJ1-5; D remains ambiguous. This CDR3 region has 13 residues. The germline V gene encodes CDR1 SGDLS and CDR2 YYNGEE. V lost 0 bases and J 9 bases, leaving 10 bases between the germline ends. CDR3 coding DNA: TGTGCCAGCAGCGTAGACCTTTTAGCGCCCCAGCATTTT. Translation: CASSVDLLAPQHF.

V and J are TRBV4-3 and TRBJ2-1; the match to TRBD2 covers 11 bases. Germline trimming cut 4 bases from V and 7 bases from J; bases unmatched to any gene: 6. In germline, CDR1 is LGHNA, CDR2 YSLEER. The CDR3 is made up of 15 amino acids. The CDR3 spells CASSPETSGINEQFF. CDR3 coding DNA: TGCGCCAGCAGCCCGGAGACTAGCGGGATAAATGAGCAGTTCTTC.

This CDR3 reads CASTTSRNQPQHF. For the CDR3, the DNA is TGTGCCAGCACCACTTCCCGGAATCAGCCCCAGCATTTT. This chain connects TRBV28 to TRBJ1-5; no definite D call. This CDR3 has 13 amino acids. The V end lost 7 bases, the J end lost 4 bases, and 11 bases lay between the germline ends. The germline V gene has CDR1 MDHEN and CDR2 SYDVKM. The full variable domain, its missing parts supplied by reference TRBV28 and TRBJ1-5, is DVKVTQSSRYLVKRTGEKVFLECVQDMDHENMFWYRQDPGLGLRLIYFSYDVKMKEKGDIPEGYSVSREKKERFSLILESASTNQTSMYLCASTTSRNQPQHFGDGTRLSIL.

The chain employs TRBV4-3 and TRBJ2-5; 12 nucleotides match TRBD2. There are 15 residues in the CDR3. The V gene's germline CDR1 is LGHNA and CDR2 YSLEER. V lost 4 bases and J lost 4; bases outside the gene matches: 4. The CDR3 here is CASSPGLAGRETQYF. As DNA, the CDR3 is TGCGCCAGCAGCCCGGGACTAGCGGGTCGAGAGACCCAGTACTTC.

The CDR3 is CASSSSFGNTIYF. The DNA for the CDR3 is TGTGCCAGCAGCTCAAGCTTTGGAAACACCATATATTTT. The V and J genes are TRBV7-2 and TRBJ1-3; D remains ambiguous. This CDR3 contains 13 residues. The V end was cut by 4 bases, the J end by 3 bases, with 7 bases between. Germline V lookup: CDR1 SGHTA, CDR2 FQGNSA.

This rearrangement joins TRBV6-1 to TRBJ2-5, with TRBD1 as a possible D gene (7 bases). Germline CDR1 reads MNHNS; CDR2 reads SASEGT. Trimming pared 4 bases from V and 1 base from J, leaving 13 bases between. The CDR3 length is 15 residues. This CDR3 reads CASSGSGGPQETQYF. The CDR3 nucleotides read TGTGCCAGCAGTGGATCAGGGGGGCCCCAAGAGACCCAGTACTTC.

The J gene is TRBJ2-5, the V gene TRBV5-6, with D possibly matching TRBD2 (5 bases). The CDR3 extends over 16 amino acids. Germline loops: CDR1 SGHDT, CDR2 YYEEEE. V was cut by 0 bases and J by 6 bases, with 18 bases left in between. The CDR3 sequence: CASSLGEFGSPQTQYF. In nucleotides, the CDR3 is TGTGCCAGCAGCTTGGGGGAGTTCGGCTCCCCGCAGACCCAGTACTTC.

The chain carries TRBV27 and TRBJ1-1; TRBD1 matches at 11 bases. Losses at the gene ends were 6 bases for V and 5 bases for J; bases not matched to a gene: 2. The CDR3 is made up of 13 amino acids. Germline loops: CDR1 MNHEY, CDR2 SMNVEV (reference sequence). The CDR3 DNA reads TGTGCCAGCAGGGGGACAGGGGGTACTGAAGCTTTCTTT. As protein: CASRGTGGTEAFF.

This chain uses TRBV4-1 with TRBJ2-3; 10 bases match TRBD2. The CDR3 spans 16 residues. Germline lookup yields CDR1 MGHRA and CDR2 YSYEKL. V shed 3 bases and J 3 bases; nucleotides not matched to a gene: 6. This chain's CDR3 is CASSQLAGVSTDTQYF. DNA for the CDR3: TGCGCCAGCAGCCAGCTAGCGGGGGTGTCGACAGATACGCAGTATTTT.

V is TRBV7-9 and J is TRBJ1-4; D uncertain. Germline lookup yields CDR1 SEHNR and CDR2 FQNEAQ (reference sequence). Deletions cut 10 bases from V and 0 bases from J, with 9 bases between. CDR3 size: 13 residues. CDR3 sequence: CATQRSTNEKLFF. The CDR3 nucleotides read TGTGCCACCCAGAGGTCAACTAATGAAAAACTGTTTTTT.

Worth noting for this clone: The same CDR3 also results from other DNA sequences found in this sample. V is TRBV18 and J is TRBJ2-7; D call uncertain. Germline assignment: CDR1 KGHSH and CDR2 LQKENI. There are 12 residues in the CDR3. The V and J ends lost 4 bases and 0 bases respectively, with 4 bases between them. In DNA, the CDR3 is TGTGCCAGCTCACTGAGCTCCTACGAGCAGTACTTC. Its translation: CASSLSSYEQYF. Variable domain in full (rest from reference TRBV18 and TRBJ2-7): NAGVMQNPRHLVRRRGQEARLRCSPMKGHSHVYWYRQLPEEGLKFMVYLQKENIIDESGMPKERFSAEFPKEGPSILRIQQVVRGDSAAYFCASSLSSYEQYFGPGTRLTVT.

The chain links TRBV6-1 to TRBJ1-4; 8 positions agree with TRBD1. The CDR3 has 12 amino acids. V gave up 10 bases and J gave up 8 bases; unmatched junction bases: 6. Germline-derived CDR1 and CDR2 are MNHNS and SASEGT. The CDR3 protein is CAKSGGGEKLFF. Here the CDR3 DNA reads TGTGCCAAGTCAGGGGGCGGGGAAAAACTGTTTTTT.

The CDR3 bases are TGTGCCAGCAGCAGGACACAAGATCAGCCCCAGCATTTT. This translates into CASSRTQDQPQHF. This chain links TRBV7-2 with TRBJ1-5; TRBD1 is a possible D gene (5 bases). Germline assignment: CDR1 SGHTA and CDR2 FQGNSA. The CDR3 covers 13 residues. V lost 5 bases and J 5 bases, leaving 10 bases between the germline ends.

The V call is TRBV29-1, the J call TRBJ2-7, with D possibly being TRBD2 (6 bases). Germline CDR1 reads SQVTM; CDR2 reads ANQGSEA. The CDR3 is made up of 15 amino acids. V lost 4 bases and J lost 2, with 18 bases in between. In nucleotides, the CDR3 is TGCAGCGTTGCGGGGGTCACTAAAGCTCCCTACGAGCAGTACTTC. Residues: CSVAGVTKAPYEQYF.

The chain links TRBV4-3 to TRBJ1-2; D ambiguous. From germline, CDR1 is LGHNA and CDR2 YSLEER. The ends were cut back, 1 base at V and 0 bases at J, with 6 bases in the middle. The CDR3 covers 14 residues. In DNA, the CDR3 is TGCGCCAGCAGCCAAGTTGCAGCTAACTATGGCTACACCTTC. Its translation: CASSQVAANYGYTF.

This chain connects TRBV10-3 to TRBJ2-1; 7 nucleotides match TRBD1. Germline assignment: CDR1 ENHRY and CDR2 SYGVKD. The CDR3 totals 13 residues. Trimming cost V 3 bases and J 7 bases; bases outside gene matches: 3. For the CDR3, the DNA is TGTGCCATCAGTGAAACAGGGGAGAATGAGCAGTTCTTC. Protein sequence: CAISETGENEQFF.

This rearrangement joins TRBV29-1 to TRBJ1-1, with 8 bases that match TRBD1. This CDR3 has 13 residues. After removal of 4 bases from V and 6 bases from J, the junction contained 7 bases not matched to a gene. Germline values: CDR1 SQVTM, CDR2 ANQGSEA. This CDR3 reads CSVAHAGGPEAFF. In DNA form, the CDR3 reads TGCAGCGTTGCCCATGCAGGGGGCCCTGAAGCTTTCTTT.

This clone appeared once. The chain recombines TRBV6-5 with TRBJ2-7; TRBD1 aligns across 11 bases. CDR1 is MNHEY and CDR2 is SVGAGI in the germline V gene. V trimming: 5 bases; J trimming: 0 bases; junction bases outside the gene matches: 3. CDR3 length: 15 amino acids. CDR3 in DNA: TGTGCCAGCAGTGGCGGGACAGGGGGCTCCTACGAGCAGTACTTC. It yields the protein CASSGGTGGSYEQYF.

The chain uses TRBV15 and TRBJ2-5; 11 nucleotides agree with TRBD1. Trimming removed 3 bases from V and 5 bases from J; junction bases left unmatched: 5. Germline V gene data show CDR1 as LNHNV and CDR2 as YYDKDF (reference sequence). The CDR3 covers 15 residues. The CDR3 here is CATSRDRGQGETQYF. The CDR3 nucleotides read TGTGCCACCAGCAGGGACAGGGGGCAGGGGGAGACCCAGTACTTC.

This clone has just one count. J is TRBJ1-4 and V is TRBV7-9; possible D gene TRBD1, 6 bases. V gave up 2 bases and J gave up 3 bases, with 7 bases separating them. CDR1 is SEHNR, CDR2 FQNEAQ, per germline (reference sequence). The CDR3 sequence is 14 residues long. This CDR3 reads CASSLTGSNEKLFF. The CDR3 nucleotides read TGTGCCAGCAGCTTAACAGGGTCTAATGAAAAACTGTTTTTT.